This entry lists 5 T cell receptor beta chains sequenced from one sample in a study of shared clonotypes between healthy human individuals (dated by TCRdb to the early 2020s). Library preparation used the immunoSEQ multiplex PCR assay. Sourced from immuneACCESS, this table was stored by TCRdb with only in-frame sequences that have V and J called. A share of the clones is absent; for the studies checked, an unresolved V gene accounts for under half, and the remainder has no known explanation. The sample table holds some 1,100,000 clones, of which around three quarters were seen once. Approximately 0.52% of the sample lies in the top ten. Material: memory CD4+ T cells from PBMCs. Sample cell subset or site, as interpreted from the label and publication: CD45RA-negative fraction. Receptors originate from a young man in good health. Some clones in this sample may be carry-over from other donors' samples.

This sequence joins TRBV28 and TRBJ2-5; TRBD1 agrees at 8 bases. The ends lost 2 bases at V and 4 bases at J; junction bases unmatched: 6. The length of the CDR3 is 15 residues. CDR1 and CDR2 (germline): MDHEN, SYDVKM. The CDR3 coding sequence is TGTGCCAGCAGTTTAGACAGGGGAGTTCCAGAGACCCAGTACTTC. It codes for CASSLDRGVPETQYF.

This clone was picked up a small number of times. The chain is built from TRBV5-4 and TRBJ2-6, with 13 positions matching TRBD2. Germline V gives CDR1 SGHNT, CDR2 YYREEE (reference sequence). The CDR3 spans 18 residues. The J segment lost 1 base and the V segment lost 4 bases, leaving 5 bases of the junction unmatched. CDR3 sequence: CASSPPGLAGSGANVLTF. CDR3 nucleotides: TGTGCCAGCAGCCCACCGGGACTAGCGGGATCTGGGGCCAACGTCCTGACTTTC.

About this clone: This sample includes further DNA sequences coding for the same CDR3. This chain uses TRBV5-1 with TRBJ2-5; 10 bases fit TRBD2. The germline gives CDR1 SGHRS, CDR2 YFSETQ. The CDR3 has 17 residues. Germline trimming cut 3 bases from V and 0 bases from J; bases unmatched to any gene: 8. The DNA of the CDR3 is TGCGCCAGCAGCTCGCCCGGACTAGCGGATAACCAAGAGACCCAGTACTTC. This encodes CASSSPGLADNQETQYF.

The count of this clone is one. The chain recombines TRBV11-3 with TRBJ2-1; D is possibly TRBD2 (5 bases). CDR3 size: 13 residues. V gave up 5 bases and J gave up 9 bases, with 14 bases separating them. Per the germline V gene, CDR1 is SGHNT and CDR2 is YENEEA. The CDR3 here is CASSQFGGGEQFF. The CDR3 DNA reads TGTGCCAGCAGCCAATTTGGAGGCGGTGAGCAGTTCTTC.

The chain combines TRBV6-5 with TRBJ2-5, with D maybe TRBD1 (5 bases). The ends were cut back, 2 bases at V and 5 bases at J, with 15 bases in the middle. The CDR3 is 15 residues long. The V gene's germline CDR1 is MNHEY and CDR2 SVGAGI. The CDR3 DNA reads TGTGCCAGCAGTTACGGCAGGGTACTGGGGGAGACCCAGTACTTC. Its protein product is CASSYGRVLGETQYF.